This TCR beta chain was obtained from a study of blood T cells in healthy people across ages. The CDR3 covers 14 residues. Germline-derived CDR1 and CDR2 are MGHRA and YSYEKL. Regarding the study as a whole: Investigators treated diversity estimates from one million T cells as underestimates. It was found that TCR beta diversity correlated strongly with the percentage of naive T cells. As age increased, TCR beta diversity per million T cells fell in a roughly linear fashion.

The extraction recovered at least 5.5 micrograms of total RNA per sample. The second PCR ran about 6 to 11 cycles with a sample-barcoded 5' primer and J-beta primers. One entry per CDR3 protein results from TCRdb running MiXCR on the 5' RACE reads. The table lists more than 1,000,000 distinct CDR3 sequences, roughly a quarter of them singletons. This clonotype was picked up a small number of times. Its cognate antigen is unknown. These data also featured in a second study, about T cells of mothers and their children.

This sequence joins TRBV4-1 and TRBJ2-5; D not certain. The J call may be faulty, since TRBJ2-7 better matches the DNA end. The origin of this receptor is a girl under 10 years old in good health. The source material was blood. CDR3 DNA: TGCGCCAGCAGCTTTAACCTGGAAAGCTACGAGCAGTACTTC. Translated: CASSFNLESYEQYF.